A single sample is the source of the 13 T cell receptor beta chains below, sequenced in a study of blood T cells in healthy people across ages. A sample-barcoded 5' primer and a J-beta primer mix were used in a second PCR of roughly 7 to 11 cycles. Each CDR3 protein gets one entry after TCRdb re-called the 5' RACE reads with MiXCR. The repertoire holds fewer than 2 million distinct CDR3 sequences, with around 40% as singletons. The sequencing input was blood. All receptors come from a human donor in good health.

This clonotype has only a few counts. V gene TRBV7-2 combines with J gene TRBJ2-4; the match to TRBD2 covers 7 bases. The DNA matches TRBJ2-7 better at its end, which makes the J call doubtful. The CDR3 loop spans 16 amino acids. Germline CDR1 and CDR2: SGHTA and FQGNSA. This CDR3 reads CASSSPDSSGAYEQYF. Written as DNA, the CDR3 is TGTGCCAGCAGCTCTCCAGACAGCAGCGGGGCCTACGAGCAGTACTTC.

This chain uses TRBV10-3 with TRBJ1-5; D gene uncertain. This CDR3 contains 14 residues. The V gene's germline CDR1 is ENHRY and CDR2 SYGVKD. Deletions cut 2 bases from V and 5 bases from J, with 10 bases between. The CDR3 bases are TGTGCCATCAGTGAGGGGCAGGAGTATCAGCCCCAGCATTTT. Translation: CAISEGQEYQPQHF.

The chain couples TRBV7-2 to TRBJ1-5; D is perhaps TRBD1 (6 bases). The V end was cut by 2 bases, the J end by 6 bases, with 14 bases between. This CDR3 has 15 amino acids. CDR1 and CDR2 (germline): SGHTA, FQGNSA. CDR3 in amino acids: CASSLTQGRSQPQHF. CDR3 nucleotide sequence: TGTGCCAGCAGCTTAACACAGGGAAGGAGTCAGCCCCAGCATTTT.

This clonotype was detected a few times. The V and J genes are TRBV7-2 and TRBJ1-4, with 9 positions matching TRBD1. Trimming took 5 bases from V and 6 from J; bases not matched to a gene: 7. Germline V gene data show CDR1 as SGHTA and CDR2 as FQGNSA. The CDR3 consists of 15 residues. The CDR3 reads CASSQHRGRDEKLFF. The DNA of the CDR3 is TGTGCCAGCAGCCAACACAGGGGGCGAGATGAAAAACTGTTTTTT. Full variable domain (rest looked up from reference TRBV7-2 and TRBJ1-4): GAGVSQSPSNKVTEKGKDVELRCDPISGHTALYWYRQSLGQGLEFLIYFQGNSAPDKSGLPSDRFSAERTGGSVSTLTIQRTQQEDSAVYLCASSQHRGRDEKLFFGSGTQLSVL.

This clonotype has just a few counts. The chain couples TRBV7-2 to TRBJ2-1, with D possibly matching TRBD2 (7 bases). Germline V gene lookup returns CDR1 SGHTA and CDR2 FQGNSA. The CDR3 loop spans 16 amino acids. V was clipped by 5 bases and J by 0 bases, with 14 bases between them. DNA of the CDR3: TGTGCCAGCAGCCACAGGGAGGGGAGCTCCTACAATGAGCAGTTCTTC. This encodes CASSHREGSSYNEQFF.

For this clonotype: Germline and junction disagree at one end, which may indicate a read error. The rearrangement uses TRBV9 and TRBJ2-3; TRBD2 aligns across 7 bases. From germline, CDR1 is SGDLS and CDR2 YYNGEE. This CDR3 is 13 amino acids long. CDR3 amino acids: CAGSVGGTDTQYF. DNA for the CDR3: TGTGCCGGCAGCGTCGGGGGGACAGATACGCAGTATTTT.

V usage is TRBV15 and J usage is TRBJ1-1; D might be TRBD1 (6 bases). V lost 4 bases, J lost 4 bases, and 16 bases lay in between. Germline V gene data show CDR1 as LNHNV and CDR2 as YYDKDF (reference sequence). The CDR3 contains 15 residues. CDR3 amino acids: CATSNNRVILTEAFF. The DNA of the CDR3 is TGTGCCACCAGCAATAACAGGGTTATACTCACTGAAGCTTTCTTT.

This clonotype was detected a few times. At one end the junction does not follow the germline gene, possibly because of a read error. The chain carries TRBV12-3 or TRBV12-4 and TRBJ1-2; weak D call: TRBD1 (6 bases). The CDR3 totals 12 residues. CDR3 sequence (DNA): TGTGCCGGCAGTCTTTACAGGGACAAGTACACCTTC. Protein sequence: CAGSLYRDKYTF.

This chain connects TRBV7-8 to TRBJ2-7, with 9 bases that match TRBD1. Per the germline V gene, CDR1 is SGHVS and CDR2 is FQNEAQ. J lost 3 bases, V lost 5 bases, and 5 bases had no gene match. This CDR3 region has 14 residues. In DNA form, the CDR3 reads TGTGCCAGCAGCACCGACAGGGGGAGCTACGAGCAGTACTTC. It codes for CASSTDRGSYEQYF. The full variable domain, its missing parts supplied by reference TRBV7-8 and TRBJ2-7, is GAGVSQSPRYKVAKRGQDVALRCDPISGHVSLFWYQQALGQGPEFLTYFQNEAQLDKSGLPSDRFFAERPEGSVSTLKIQRTQQEDSAVYLCASSTDRGSYEQYFGPGTRLTVT.

This clonotype appeared a few times. The chain carries TRBV7-2 and TRBJ2-5; D might be TRBD1 or TRBD2, each matching 6 bases. Germline V gene sequence: CDR1 SGHTA, CDR2 FQGNSA. There are 16 residues in the CDR3. The V gene lost 0 bases and the J gene lost 4 bases, with 15 bases spanning the gap. The CDR3 DNA reads TGTGCCAGCAGCTTAGCATGGGGGGCGGGTGGAGAGACCCAGTACTTC. Translation gives CASSLAWGAGGETQYF.

This clonotype was recorded a few times. The rearrangement joins TRBV20-1 to TRBJ1-5, with D uncertain. Germline V CDR1 and CDR2: DFQATT, SNEGSKA (reference sequence). The germline V and J ends were trimmed by 0 bases and 5 bases, with 11 bases remaining between them. The CDR3 covers 14 residues. CDR3 region: CSAREGSSHQPQHF. DNA of the CDR3: TGCAGTGCTAGAGAGGGTTCCTCTCATCAGCCCCAGCATTTT.

Comments on this clonotype: A read error may explain this, as a much larger clone is one base away. As DNA, the CDR3 is TGCAGTGCTGTTCGCGGGGGGGCCTACACCTTAAGCTCCTACAATGAGCAGTACTTC. Its translation is CSAVRGGAYTLSSYNEQYF. The chain recombines TRBV20-1 with TRBJ2-1, with 9 nucleotides matching TRBD2. The DNA end lines up better with TRBJ2-7; the J call may be wrong. The CDR3 runs 19 residues. Germline V gene data show CDR1 as DFQATT and CDR2 as SNEGSKA (reference sequence).

The sample holds a few counts of this clonotype. The genes are TRBV6-6 and TRBJ2-1; 7 bases are shared with TRBD1. The CDR3 is 15 residues long. After removal of 6 bases from V and 7 bases from J, the junction contained 12 bases not matched to a gene. The germline V gene has CDR1 MNHNY and CDR2 SVGAGI (reference sequence). Written as DNA, the CDR3 is TGTGCCAGCAGACCTGCGAGACAGGGCGAGAATGAGCAGTTCTTC. Protein sequence: CASRPARQGENEQFF.